This entry is about one T cell receptor beta chain. What this receptor recognizes is not known. No quality values exist for individual bases; no much larger clone is one base distant. Other DNA sequences of this sample code for an identical CDR3. The data were taken from a study of shared clonotypes between healthy human individuals (dated by TCRdb to the early 2020s). As for the study more broadly: The cohort included three men and a couple of women between 18 and 49 years of age. For each donor, CD4 naive and CD4 memory were each run on three plates, CD8 naive on two plates, and CD8 memory on one plate. Blood TCR repertoires of about 5 healthy adults were deeply sequenced to estimate repertoire size and the extent of clonotype sharing between individuals. To increase sequencing depth and limit assay-specific biases, TCR repertoire library preparation and sequencing were carried out by different laboratories using diverse techniques. Between about 0.8 and 9 billion PBMCs per donor were obtained by leukapheresis. What the study reported, not specific to this receptor: Naive subsets generally had larger estimated clonotype richness than memory subsets. Incomplete sequencing was indicated by rarefaction of sorted-subset datasets, despite the large sequencing depth. Compared with non-shared clonotypes, the clonotypes found in all four sorted-subset donors had higher generation probabilities. Sharing across a few donors was observed for roughly 5% of naive CD4, less than 4% of naive CD8, over 2% of memory CD4, and roughly 0.43% of memory CD8 clonotypes. Sampling was limited to blood, and TCR repertoires in tissue likely differ from TCR repertoires in blood. The genetic and exposure-history diversity represented was limited by the small number of donors. Pairwise subsampling led to the expectation that sequencing depth would affect the degree of clonotype sharing among donors.

TCR CDR3 regions were amplified from genomic DNA by multiplex PCR using the deep immunoSEQ assay. Genomic DNA extracted from each cell subset was distributed evenly over all wells of several immunoSEQ 96-well plates, and each plate served as one replicate. For sorted subsets, each replicate PCR was loaded with 200 ng genomic DNA, equivalent to about 30,000 T cell genomes. Purified libraries were quantified with a Qubit 3.0 fluorometer, sized on a Bioanalyzer 2100, and re-quantified with the KAPA Library Quantification kit. Every immunoSEQ 96-well plate was sequenced on a separate single-read 150-cycle Illumina NextSeq 550 flow cell. Per the source publication's procedure: Because the immunoSEQ output held only junctional sequences and lacked quality scores, the filtering could not match the filtering applied to full-length reads. Sequences were annotated with PyIR, a Python wrapper for IgBLAST v1.9, using IMGT germline references to assign V/J genes and CDR3. Reads with weak V/J assignments (E-value above 1e-6), missing CDR3, stop codons, out-of-frame junctions, or ambiguous translated residues were removed. V3J clonotypes were defined by identical inferred V gene, J gene, and CDR3 amino acid sequence. The percentage overlap between two repertoires was calculated by dividing the number of shared unique clonotypes by the size of the smaller repertoire. RTK rarefaction, the Chao1 estimator, and Recon v2.1 estimates of unobserved clonotypes were used to assess repertoire richness. OLGA was used to compute generation probabilities for all TCRbeta clonotypes that the gDNA method yielded from a handful of donors. TCRdb mirrors the immuneACCESS table, restricted to in-frame sequences. Some clones are absent from its copies; in checked studies, under half trace to an unresolved V gene, and the reason for the others is unknown. Clone size and V and J calls were adopted from that table, with D and trimming inferred from the DNA. The sample has fewer than 1.8 million clones on record, approximately 98.5% of them singletons. About 0.34% of the sample comes from the top ten.

The donors were healthy, HIV-negative adults with no recently reported acute infections or vaccinations. All donors were Caucasian adults living in Nashville, Tennessee, USA. CD4+ T cells were enriched through magnetic negative selection, after which naive cells were positively selected on CD45RA and the remaining negative fraction served as the memory subset. Blood was obtained by leukapheresis, after which PBMCs were separated by Ficoll-Histopaque density gradient centrifugation and cryopreserved in liquid nitrogen vapor phase. Analytical flow cytometry was used to check the purity and quantity of each magnetically sorted T cell population. Genomic DNA was isolated from each sorted fraction and quantified by UV absorbance on a Nanodrop 2000c. This clonotype originated in a man younger than 45 in good health. The sequenced sample was naive CD4+ T cells sorted from blood. The cell subset or site label, read with the paper, signifies: CD45RA+ positively selected.

CDR3 reads: CASSLAGVTYNEQFF. The nucleotides read TGTGCCAGCAGTTTGGCAGGGGTTACCTACAATGAGCAGTTCTTC. The chain couples TRBV28 to TRBJ2-1; TRBD1 is perhaps the D gene, given 6 matching bases. Taken from cysteine to phenylalanine, the CDR3 has 15 residues. The kept DNA is CDR3 alone, 45 bases in frame from the first base. From the germline V gene, CDR1 is MDHEN and CDR2 is SYDVKM. The V and J ends are trimmed by 3 bases and 2 bases, leaving 11 bases between them.